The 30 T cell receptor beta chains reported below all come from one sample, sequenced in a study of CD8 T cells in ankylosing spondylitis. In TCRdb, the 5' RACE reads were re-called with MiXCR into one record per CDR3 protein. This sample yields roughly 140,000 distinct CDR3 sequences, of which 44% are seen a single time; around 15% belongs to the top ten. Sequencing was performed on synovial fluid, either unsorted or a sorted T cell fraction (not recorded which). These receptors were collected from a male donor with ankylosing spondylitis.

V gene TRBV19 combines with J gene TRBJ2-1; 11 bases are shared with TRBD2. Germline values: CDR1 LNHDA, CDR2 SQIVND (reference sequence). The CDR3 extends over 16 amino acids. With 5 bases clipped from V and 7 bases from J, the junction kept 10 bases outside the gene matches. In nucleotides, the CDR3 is TGTGCCAGTAGTTCCTTAGCGGGGGGGCCGGGGAATGAGCAGTTCTTC. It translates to CASSSLAGGPGNEQFF.

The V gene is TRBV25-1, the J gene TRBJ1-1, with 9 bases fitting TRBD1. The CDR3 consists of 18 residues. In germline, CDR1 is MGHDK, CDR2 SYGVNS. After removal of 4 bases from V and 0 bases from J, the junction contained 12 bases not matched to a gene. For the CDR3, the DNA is TGTGCCAGCAGTGCAGGGACAGGGTATTTAACCGTGAACACTGAAGCTTTCTTT. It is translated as CASSAGTGYLTVNTEAFF. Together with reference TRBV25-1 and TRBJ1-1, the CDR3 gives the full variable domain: EADIYQTPRYLVIGTGKKITLECSQTMGHDKMYWYQQDPGMELHLIHYSYGVNSTEKGDLSSESTVSRIRTEHFPLTLESARPSHTSQYLCASSAGTGYLTVNTEAFFGQGTRLTVV.

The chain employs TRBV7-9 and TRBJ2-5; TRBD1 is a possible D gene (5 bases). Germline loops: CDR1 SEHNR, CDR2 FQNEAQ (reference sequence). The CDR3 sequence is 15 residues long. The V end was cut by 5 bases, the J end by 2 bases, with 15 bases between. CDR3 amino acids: CASSRNMGPQETQYF. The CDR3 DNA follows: TGTGCCAGCAGCCGAAACATGGGGCCTCAAGAGACCCAGTACTTC.

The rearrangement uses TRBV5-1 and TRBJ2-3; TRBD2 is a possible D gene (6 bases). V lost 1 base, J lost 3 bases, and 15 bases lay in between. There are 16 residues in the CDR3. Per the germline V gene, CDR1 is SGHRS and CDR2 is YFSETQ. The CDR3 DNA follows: TGCGCCAGCAGCTTGATCTGGGGGGAGGCAACAGATACGCAGTATTTT. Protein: CASSLIWGEATDTQYF. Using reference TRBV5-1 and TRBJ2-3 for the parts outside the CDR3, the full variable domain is KAGVTQTPRYLIKTRGQQVTLSCSPISGHRSVSWYQQTPGQGLQFLFEYFSETQRNKGNFPGRFSGRQFSNSRSEMNVSTLELGDSALYLCASSLIWGEATDTQYFGPGTRLTVL.

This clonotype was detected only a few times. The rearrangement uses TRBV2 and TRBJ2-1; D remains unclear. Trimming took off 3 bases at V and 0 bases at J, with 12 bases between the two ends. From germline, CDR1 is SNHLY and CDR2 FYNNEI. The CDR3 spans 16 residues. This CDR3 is CASSDESLSSYNEQFF. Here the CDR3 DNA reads TGTGCCAGCAGTGATGAATCACTTAGCTCCTACAATGAGCAGTTCTTC. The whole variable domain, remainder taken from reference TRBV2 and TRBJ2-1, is EPEVTQTPSHQVTQMGQEVILRCVPISNHLYFYWYRQILGQKVEFLVSFYNNEISEKSEIFDDQFSVERPDGSNFTLKIRSTKLEDSAMYFCASSDESLSSYNEQFFGPGTRLTVL.

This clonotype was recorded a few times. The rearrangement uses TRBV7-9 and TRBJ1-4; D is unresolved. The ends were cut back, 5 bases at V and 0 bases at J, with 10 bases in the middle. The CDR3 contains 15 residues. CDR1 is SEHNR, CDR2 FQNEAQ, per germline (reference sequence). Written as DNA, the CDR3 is TGTGCCAGCAGCGCGGACCCAACAACTAATGAAAAACTGTTTTTT. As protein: CASSADPTTNEKLFF. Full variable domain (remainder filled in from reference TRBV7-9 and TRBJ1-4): DTGVSQNPRHKITKRGQNVTFRCDPISEHNRLYWYRQTLGQGPEFLTYFQNEAQLEKSRLLSDRFSAERPKGSFSTLEIQRTEQGDSAMYLCASSADPTTNEKLFFGSGTQLSVL.

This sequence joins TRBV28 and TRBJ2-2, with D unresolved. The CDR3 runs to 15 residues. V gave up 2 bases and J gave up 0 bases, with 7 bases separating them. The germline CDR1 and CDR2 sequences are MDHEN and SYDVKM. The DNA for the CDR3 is TGTGCCAGCAGTTTAGTACTGGCGAACACCGGGGAGCTGTTTTTT. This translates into CASSLVLANTGELFF.

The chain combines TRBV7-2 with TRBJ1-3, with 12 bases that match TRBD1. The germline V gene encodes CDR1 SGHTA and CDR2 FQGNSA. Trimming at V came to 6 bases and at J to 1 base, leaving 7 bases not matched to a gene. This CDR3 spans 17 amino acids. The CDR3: CASSSGQGATSGNTIYF. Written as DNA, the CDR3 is TGTGCCAGCAGTTCGGGACAGGGGGCGACGTCTGGAAACACCATATATTTT.

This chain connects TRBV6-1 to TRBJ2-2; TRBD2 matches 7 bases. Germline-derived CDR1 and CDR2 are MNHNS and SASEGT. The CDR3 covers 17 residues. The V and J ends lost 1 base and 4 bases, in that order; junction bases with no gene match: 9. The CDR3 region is CASSEVGGTFVTGELFF. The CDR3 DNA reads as TGTGCCAGCAGTGAAGTGGGAGGGACTTTCGTCACCGGGGAGCTGTTTTTT.

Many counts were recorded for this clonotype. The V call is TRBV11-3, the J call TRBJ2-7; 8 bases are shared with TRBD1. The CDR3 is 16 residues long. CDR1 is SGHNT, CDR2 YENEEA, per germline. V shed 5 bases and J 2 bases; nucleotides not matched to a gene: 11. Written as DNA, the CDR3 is TGTGCCAGCAGCCCTCGTACCGGGACAGGAGCCTACGAGCAGTACTTC. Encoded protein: CASSPRTGTGAYEQYF.

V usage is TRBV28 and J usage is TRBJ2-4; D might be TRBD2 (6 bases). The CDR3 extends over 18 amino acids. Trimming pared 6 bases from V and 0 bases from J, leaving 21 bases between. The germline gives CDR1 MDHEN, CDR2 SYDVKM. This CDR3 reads CASREGPDSSLAKNIQYF. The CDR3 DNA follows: TGTGCCAGCAGGGAGGGTCCTGACTCCTCCCTAGCCAAAAACATTCAGTACTTC.

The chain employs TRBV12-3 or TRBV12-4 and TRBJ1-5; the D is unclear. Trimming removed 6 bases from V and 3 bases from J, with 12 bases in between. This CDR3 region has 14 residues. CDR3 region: CASRKRNSNQPQHF. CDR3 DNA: TGTGCCAGCAGAAAAAGAAATTCCAATCAGCCCCAGCATTTT.

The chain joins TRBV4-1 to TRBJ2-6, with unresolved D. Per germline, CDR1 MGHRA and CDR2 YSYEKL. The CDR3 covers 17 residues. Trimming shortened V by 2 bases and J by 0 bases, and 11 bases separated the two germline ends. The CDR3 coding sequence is TGCGCCAGCAGCCAACAGGTTTGGGCCTCTGGGGCCAACGTCCTGACTTTC. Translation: CASSQQVWASGANVLTF.

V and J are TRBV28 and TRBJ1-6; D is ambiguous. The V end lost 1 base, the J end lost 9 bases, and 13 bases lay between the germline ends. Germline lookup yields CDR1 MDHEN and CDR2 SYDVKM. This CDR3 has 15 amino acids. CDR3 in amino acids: CASSLSPVLGSPLHF. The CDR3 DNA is TGTGCCAGCAGTTTATCCCCAGTATTAGGTTCACCCCTCCACTTT.

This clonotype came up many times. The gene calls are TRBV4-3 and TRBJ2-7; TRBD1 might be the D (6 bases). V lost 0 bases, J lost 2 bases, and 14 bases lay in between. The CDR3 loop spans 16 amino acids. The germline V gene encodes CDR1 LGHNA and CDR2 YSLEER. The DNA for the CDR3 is TGCGCCAGCAGCCAAGATCGGGTGGGGGCGGCCTACGAGCAGTACTTC. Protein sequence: CASSQDRVGAAYEQYF.

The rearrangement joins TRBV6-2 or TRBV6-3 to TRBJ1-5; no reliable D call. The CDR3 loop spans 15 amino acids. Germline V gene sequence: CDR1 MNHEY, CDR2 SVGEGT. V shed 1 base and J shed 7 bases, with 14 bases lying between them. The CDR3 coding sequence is TGTGCCAGCAGTTACTGGTGCGGAATAGGCCAGCCCCAGCATTTT. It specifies CASSYWCGIGQPQHF.

CDR3 protein: CASSLTAYGGEQFF. CDR3 nucleotides: TGTGCCAGCAGTCTCACCGCTTACGGGGGAGAGCAGTTCTTC. This chain connects TRBV27 to TRBJ2-1; tentatively, D is TRBD2 (6 bases). Looked up from germline, CDR1 is MNHEY and CDR2 is SMNVEV (reference sequence). The CDR3 is 14 amino acids. The V and J ends lost 5 bases and 10 bases respectively, with 18 bases between them.

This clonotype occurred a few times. The CDR3 reads CASSFGFGGRKDTEAFF. CDR3 DNA sequence: TGTGCCAGCAGTTTTGGGTTCGGGGGGCGGAAGGACACTGAAGCTTTCTTT. This chain connects TRBV12-3 or TRBV12-4 to TRBJ1-1, with a possible D match to TRBD1 (6 bases). V lost 3 bases and J 3 bases, leaving 20 bases between the germline ends. This CDR3 is built from 17 residues.

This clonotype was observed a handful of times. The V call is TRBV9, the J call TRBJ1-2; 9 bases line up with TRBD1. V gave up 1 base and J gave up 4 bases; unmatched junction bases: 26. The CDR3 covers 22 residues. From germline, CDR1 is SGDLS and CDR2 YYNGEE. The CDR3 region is CASSVYFGQGSMANPLAYGYTF. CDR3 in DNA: TGTGCCAGCAGCGTATATTTCGGACAGGGGTCAATGGCTAACCCTTTAGCCTATGGCTACACCTTC.

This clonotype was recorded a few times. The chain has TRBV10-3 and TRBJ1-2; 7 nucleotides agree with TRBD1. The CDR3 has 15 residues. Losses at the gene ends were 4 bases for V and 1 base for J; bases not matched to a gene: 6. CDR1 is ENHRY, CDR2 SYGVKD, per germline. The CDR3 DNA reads TGTGCCATCAGTGGGCCGACAGGGATTAACTATGGCTACACCTTC. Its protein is CAISGPTGINYGYTF.

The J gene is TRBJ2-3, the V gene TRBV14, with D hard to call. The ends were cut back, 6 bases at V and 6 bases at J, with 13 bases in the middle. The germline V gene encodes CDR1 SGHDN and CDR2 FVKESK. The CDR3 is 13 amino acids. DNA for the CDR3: TGTGCCAGCAGACCCGACTGGCTCGATACGCAGTATTTT. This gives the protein CASRPDWLDTQYF.

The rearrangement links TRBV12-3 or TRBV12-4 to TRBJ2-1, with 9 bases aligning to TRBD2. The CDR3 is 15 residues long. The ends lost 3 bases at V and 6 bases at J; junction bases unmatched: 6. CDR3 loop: CASSFRAGGLNEQFF. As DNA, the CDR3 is TGTGCCAGCAGTTTCAGAGCGGGGGGCCTCAATGAGCAGTTCTTC.

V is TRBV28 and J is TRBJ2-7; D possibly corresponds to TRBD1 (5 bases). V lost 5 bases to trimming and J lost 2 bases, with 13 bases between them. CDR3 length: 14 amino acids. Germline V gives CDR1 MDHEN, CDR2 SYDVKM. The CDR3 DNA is TGTGCCAGCAGTGGTCTAGTAGGGGCCTACGAGCAGTACTTC. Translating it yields CASSGLVGAYEQYF.

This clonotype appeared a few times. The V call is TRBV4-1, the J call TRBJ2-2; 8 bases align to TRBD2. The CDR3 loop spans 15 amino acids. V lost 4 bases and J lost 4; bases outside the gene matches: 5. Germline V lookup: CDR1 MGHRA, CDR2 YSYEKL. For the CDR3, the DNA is TGCGCCAGCAGCCCATACAGCGGGAGCACCGGGGAGCTGTTTTTT. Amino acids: CASSPYSGSTGELFF.

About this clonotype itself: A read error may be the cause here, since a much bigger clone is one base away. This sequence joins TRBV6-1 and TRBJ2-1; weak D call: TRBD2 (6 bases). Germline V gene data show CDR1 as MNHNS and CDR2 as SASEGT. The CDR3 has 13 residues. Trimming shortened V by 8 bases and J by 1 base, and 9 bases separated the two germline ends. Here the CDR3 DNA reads TGTGCCAGCGGGGGGAGATCCTACAATGAGCAGTTCTTC. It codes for CASGGRSYNEQFF.

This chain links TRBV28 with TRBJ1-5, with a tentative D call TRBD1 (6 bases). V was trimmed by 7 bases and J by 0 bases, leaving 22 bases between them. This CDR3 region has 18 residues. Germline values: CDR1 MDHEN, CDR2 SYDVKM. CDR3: CASTFTGTEADSNQPQHF. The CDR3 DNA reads TGTGCCAGCACGTTCACAGGGACTGAGGCGGATAGCAATCAGCCCCAGCATTTT.

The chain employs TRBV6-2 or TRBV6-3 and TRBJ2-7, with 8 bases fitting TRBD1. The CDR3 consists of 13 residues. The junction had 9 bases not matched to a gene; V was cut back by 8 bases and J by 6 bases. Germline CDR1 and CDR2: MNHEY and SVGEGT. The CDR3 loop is CASGVRGHGEQYF. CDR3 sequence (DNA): TGTGCCAGCGGTGTCAGGGGGCACGGCGAGCAGTACTTC.

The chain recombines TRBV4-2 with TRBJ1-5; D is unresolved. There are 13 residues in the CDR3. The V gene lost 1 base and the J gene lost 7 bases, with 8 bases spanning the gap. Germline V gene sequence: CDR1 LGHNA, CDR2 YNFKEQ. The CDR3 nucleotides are TGTGCCAGCAGCCAAGCCCTTCCCCAGCCCCAGCATTTT. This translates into CASSQALPQPQHF.

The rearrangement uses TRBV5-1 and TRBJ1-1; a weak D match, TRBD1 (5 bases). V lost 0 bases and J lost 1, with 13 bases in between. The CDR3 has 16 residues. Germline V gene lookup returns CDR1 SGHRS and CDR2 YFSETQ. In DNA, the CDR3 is TGCGCCAGCAGCTTGGTGGGGACTTCGGGGAACACTGAAGCTTTCTTT. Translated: CASSLVGTSGNTEAFF.

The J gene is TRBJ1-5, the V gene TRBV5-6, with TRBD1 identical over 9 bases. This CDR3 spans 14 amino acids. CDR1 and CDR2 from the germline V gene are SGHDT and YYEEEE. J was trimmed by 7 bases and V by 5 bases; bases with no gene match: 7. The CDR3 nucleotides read TGTGCCAGCAGTCTACAGGGGGCGAGGCAGCCCCAGCATTTT. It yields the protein CASSLQGARQPQHF.